This entry describes one T cell receptor beta chain. The target of this receptor is not known. Base qualities were left out, and no much larger clone turns up one base away. Whole blood was collected in K2EDTA tubes by collaborating institutions according to the institutions' own protocols. For TCRbeta analysis, collaborators shipped samples as frozen whole blood, isolated PBMCs, or DNA extracted from either of those sample types. This entry is derived from a study of blood T cell repertoires in COVID-19 (TCRdb year 2020). In terms of the full investigation: The collaborator samples originated in the United States, Italy and Spain and spanned the acute and convalescent phases of COVID-19. The prospective study material was composed of cDNA or gDNA derived from T cells, B-cell-depleted T cells, or PBMCs. Deeply sampled blood TCRbeta repertoires from subjects exposed to, actively infected with, or recovered from COVID-19 were included in the dataset. The repertoires were released in a freely available public database intended as a resource for research on the immune response to SARS-CoV-2. Samples came from the ongoing ImmuneRACE study (first 160 participants) plus 1,254 subjects from 6 global collaborators. Nearly every sample came with metadata listing a de-identified subject ID, COVID-19 status, age in years and sex. Where available, HLA class I and class II types were taken from metadata supplied by the sample provider and were not determined by assay-based typing.

V is shortened by 2 bases, J by 4 bases, and the region joining them spans 14 bases. From the cysteine through the phenylalanine, the CDR3 covers 15 amino acids. The read is trimmed to its CDR3 DNA, 45 bases read in frame from base 1. Sequences SGHDT (CDR1) and YYEEEE (CDR2) are obtained from the germline V gene. General study outcomes and caveats: The quantity of clinical and demographic metadata differed by source and by participant and was supplied without curation.

TCRbeta CDR3 regions were amplified from genomic DNA using the immunoSEQ Assay, a bias-controlled multiplex PCR. The source study handled its data this way. Nucleated cell counts per sample were estimated from amplification of reference gene primers within the assay. Sequence reads were collapsed and filtered to measure the absolute abundance of every unique TCRbeta CDR3 rearrangement. For each sample, productive Simpson clonality was calculated as the square root of Simpson's diversity index over productive rearrangements. In TCRdb, the immuneACCESS table is reduced to in-frame sequences with V and J assigned. These tables do not hold every clone; where another copy was compared, an unresolved V gene accounts for under half, and the others remain unexplained. That table gives V, J and clone size, and the DNA gave D and trimming. Within this sample are tens of thousands of clones, with around three quarters of them counted one time only. Clones ranked in the top ten supply 5% to 6% of the sample.

The receptor was derived from a man aged 50 to 59 with active or convalescent COVID-19. The sample comprised peripheral blood. The chain employs TRBV5-6 and TRBJ2-3; 8 matching bases give a weak D call of TRBD1. The DNA reads as follows: TGTGCCAGCAGCTTCGACAGGGGAGGGTCAGATACGCAGTATTTT. Its amino acids are CASSFDRGGSDTQYF.